The T cell receptor beta chain described here comes from a study of blood T cell repertoires in COVID-19 (dated by TCRdb to 2020 to 2022). Study-wide context: Samples covering the acute and convalescent phases of COVID-19 were provided by collaborators in the United States, Italy and Spain. Deeply sampled blood TCRbeta repertoires from subjects exposed to, actively infected with, or recovered from COVID-19 were included in the dataset. HLA class I and class II types, where available, came from metadata supplied by the sample provider rather than from assay-based typing. Samples came from the ongoing ImmuneRACE study (first 160 participants) plus 1,254 subjects from 6 global collaborators. Sample metadata almost always included a de-identified subject ID, COVID-19 status, age in years and sex. The repertoires were made available in a free public database intended to serve as a resource for research on the immune response to SARS-CoV-2. The material from the prospective study consisted of cDNA or gDNA derived from T cells, B-cell-depleted T cells, or PBMCs.

General study outcomes and caveats: How much clinical and demographic metadata was included differed by source and by participant, and the metadata was provided uncurated.

About this clone itself: There is no known antigen for this receptor. No base-level quality is on record; no much larger clone is a single base apart.

Another Seattle source contributed samples from volunteer blood donors who had recovered from COVID-19. Each collaborating institution followed its own protocols to collect whole blood in K2EDTA tubes. Collaborator samples were shipped for TCRbeta analysis as frozen whole blood, isolated PBMCs, or DNA extracted from either sample type. The immunoSEQ Assay, a bias-controlled multiplex PCR, was used to amplify TCRbeta CDR3 regions from genomic DNA. On the authors' methods: Nucleated cell counts per sample were estimated from amplification of reference gene primers within the assay. To quantify the absolute abundance of each unique TCRbeta CDR3 rearrangement, sequence reads were collapsed and filtered. For each sample, productive Simpson clonality was calculated as the square root of Simpson's diversity index across productive rearrangements. TCRdb took this table from immuneACCESS and kept in-frame rearrangements with V and J called. Such tables lack part of the clones; where checked against another copy, unresolved V genes explain under half of the gap, and the rest is unexplained. That table gives V, J and clone size, and the DNA gave D and trimming. Counted in this sample were hundreds of thousands of clones; about four fifths of them appeared once. Over 8.5% of the sample goes to the ten largest clones.

The sample comprised peripheral blood. The sequence was collected from a woman between 45 and 65 years old who had recovered from COVID-19.

The CDR3 here reads CASRTRGLAGGFITDTQYF. At the DNA level, the sequence is TGTGCCAGCAGGACCCGCGGACTAGCGGGAGGTTTTATCACAGATACGCAGTATTTT. This chain joins TRBV27 to TRBJ2-3, with 14 middle bases fitting TRBD2. Including the terminal cysteine and phenylalanine, the CDR3 comprises 19 residues. The DNA shown is the 57-base CDR3, in frame from base 1. The germline V and J ends show losses of 6 bases and 2 bases respectively, and no gene match explains 13 bases of the junction. In the germline V gene (reference sequence), CDR1 corresponds to MNHEY and CDR2 to SMNVEV.